This T cell receptor (beta chain) comes out of a study of blood T cell repertoires in COVID-19. The overall study: Both acute and convalescent COVID-19 samples were obtained from the United States, Italy and Spain. T cells, B-cell-depleted T cells, or PBMCs supplied cDNA or gDNA.

V trimming: 3 bases; J trimming: 2 bases; junction bases outside the gene matches: 5. The CDR3 extends over 15 amino acids. The germline CDR1 and CDR2 sequences are LGHDT and YNNKEL (reference sequence). As handled by the study authors: Nucleated cell number was recorded as an estimate derived from reference gene primer amplification. Measured with immunoSEQ multiplex PCR; TCRdb has only the in-frame clones, and not every one. From that table come the V and J calls and clone size; the DNA was used to work out D and trimming. The table lists 160,000 or so clones, 82% of them singletons. This clonotype was sampled from a woman between 65 and 79 years old with acute or convalescent COVID-19. The V call is TRBV3-1 (or the pseudogene TRBV3-2), the J call TRBJ2-3; 7 bases map to TRBD1. The sequencing sample was made of peripheral blood. In nucleotides, the CDR3 is TGTGCCAGCAGCCACCGGGACAGCTACACAGATACGCAGTATTTT. Residues: CASSHRDSYTDTQYF.